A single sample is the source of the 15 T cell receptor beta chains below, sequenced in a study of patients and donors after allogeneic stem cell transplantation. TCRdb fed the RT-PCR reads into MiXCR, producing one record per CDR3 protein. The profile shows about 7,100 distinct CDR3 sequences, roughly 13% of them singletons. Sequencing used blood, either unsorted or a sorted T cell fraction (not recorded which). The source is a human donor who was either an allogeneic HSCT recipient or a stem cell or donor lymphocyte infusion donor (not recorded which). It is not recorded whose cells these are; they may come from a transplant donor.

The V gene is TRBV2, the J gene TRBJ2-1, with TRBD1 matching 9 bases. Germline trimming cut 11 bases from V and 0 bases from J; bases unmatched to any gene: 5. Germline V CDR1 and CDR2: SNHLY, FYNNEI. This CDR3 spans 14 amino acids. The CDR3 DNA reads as TGTGCCGCCCGACAGGGGGGCTCCTACAATGAGCAGTTCTTC. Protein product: CAARQGGSYNEQFF.

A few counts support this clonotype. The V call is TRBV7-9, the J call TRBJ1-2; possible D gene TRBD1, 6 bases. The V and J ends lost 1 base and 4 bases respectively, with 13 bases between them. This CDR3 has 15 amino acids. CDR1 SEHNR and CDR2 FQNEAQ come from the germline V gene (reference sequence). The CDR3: CASSLGGQRRYGYTF. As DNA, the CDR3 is TGTGCCAGCAGCTTAGGGGGACAAAGACGCTATGGCTACACCTTC. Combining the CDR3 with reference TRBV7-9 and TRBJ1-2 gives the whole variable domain DTGVSQNPRHKITKRGQNVTFRCDPISEHNRLYWYRQTLGQGPEFLTYFQNEAQLEKSRLLSDRFSAERPKGSFSTLEIQRTEQGDSAMYLCASSLGGQRRYGYTFGSGTRLTVV.

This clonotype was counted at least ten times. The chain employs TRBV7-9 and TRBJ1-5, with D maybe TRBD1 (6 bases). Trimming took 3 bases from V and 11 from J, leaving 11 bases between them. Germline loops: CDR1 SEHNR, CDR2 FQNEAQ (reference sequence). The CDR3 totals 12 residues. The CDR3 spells CASSFTGTTQHF. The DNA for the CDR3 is TGTGCCAGCAGCTTCACAGGGACGACCCAGCATTTT. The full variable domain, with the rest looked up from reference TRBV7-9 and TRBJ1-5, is DTGVSQNPRHKITKRGQNVTFRCDPISEHNRLYWYRQTLGQGPEFLTYFQNEAQLEKSRLLSDRFSAERPKGSFSTLEIQRTEQGDSAMYLCASSFTGTTQHFGDGTRLSIL.

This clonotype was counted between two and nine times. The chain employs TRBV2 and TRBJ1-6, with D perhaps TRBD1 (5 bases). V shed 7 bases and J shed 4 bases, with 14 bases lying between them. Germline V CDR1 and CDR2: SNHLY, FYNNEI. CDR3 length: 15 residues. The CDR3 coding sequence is TGTGCCAGCACTGGGGGGTTCGGGTATAATTCACCCCTCCACTTT. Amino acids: CASTGGFGYNSPLHF.

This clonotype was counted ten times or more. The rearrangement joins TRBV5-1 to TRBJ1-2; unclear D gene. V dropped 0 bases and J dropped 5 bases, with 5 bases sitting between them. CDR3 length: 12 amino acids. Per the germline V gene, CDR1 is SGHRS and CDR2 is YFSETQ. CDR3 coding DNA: TGCGCCAGCAGCTTGGACGGTTATGGCTACACCTTC. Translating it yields CASSLDGYGYTF.

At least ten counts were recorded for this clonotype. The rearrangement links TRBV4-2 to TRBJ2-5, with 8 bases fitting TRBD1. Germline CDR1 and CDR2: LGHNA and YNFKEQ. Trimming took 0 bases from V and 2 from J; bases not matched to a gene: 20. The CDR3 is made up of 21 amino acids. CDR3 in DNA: TGTGCCAGCAGCCAAGATCCGCCGACAGGGGTGGATTTGGGTCCTCAAGAGACCCAGTACTTC. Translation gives CASSQDPPTGVDLGPQETQYF.

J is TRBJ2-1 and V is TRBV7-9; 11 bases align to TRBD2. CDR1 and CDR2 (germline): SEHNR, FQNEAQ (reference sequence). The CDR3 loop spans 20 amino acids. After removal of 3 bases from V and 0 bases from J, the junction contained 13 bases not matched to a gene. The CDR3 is CASSLGRGLAARHSYNEQFF. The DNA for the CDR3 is TGTGCCAGCAGCTTGGGGCGGGGACTAGCGGCTAGACACTCCTACAATGAGCAGTTCTTC.

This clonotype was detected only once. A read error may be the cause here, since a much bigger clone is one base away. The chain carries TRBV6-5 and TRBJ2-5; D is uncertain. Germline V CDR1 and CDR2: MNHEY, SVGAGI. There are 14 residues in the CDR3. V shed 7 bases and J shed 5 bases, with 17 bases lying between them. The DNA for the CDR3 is TGTGCCAGCACCGACGGGCAAGCAAGGGAGACCCAGTACTTC. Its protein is CASTDGQARETQYF.

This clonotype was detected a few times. The chain's CDR3 is CASSVGGHYEQYV. The CDR3, as DNA: TGCGCCAGCAGTGTAGGGGGACACTACGAGCAGTACGTC. The chain employs TRBV10-1 and TRBJ2-7; possible D gene TRBD1, 6 bases. CDR3 length: 13 amino acids. V lost 4 bases and J lost 3, with 10 bases in between. CDR1 and CDR2 from the germline V gene are WNHNN and SYGVQD (reference sequence).

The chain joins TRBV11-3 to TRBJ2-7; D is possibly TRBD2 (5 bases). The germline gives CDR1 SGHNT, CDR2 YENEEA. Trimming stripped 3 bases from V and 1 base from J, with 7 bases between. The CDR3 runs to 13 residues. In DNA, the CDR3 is TGTGCCAGCAGCTTTGAGGGTTCCTACGAGCAGTACGTC. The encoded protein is CASSFEGSYEQYV.

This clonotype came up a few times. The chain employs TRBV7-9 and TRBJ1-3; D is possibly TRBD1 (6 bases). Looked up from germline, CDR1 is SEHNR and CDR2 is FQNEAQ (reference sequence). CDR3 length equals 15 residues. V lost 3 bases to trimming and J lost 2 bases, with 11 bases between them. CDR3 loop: CASSLIQGPGNTIYF. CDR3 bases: TGTGCCAGCAGCTTGATACAGGGTCCTGGAAACACCATATATTTT. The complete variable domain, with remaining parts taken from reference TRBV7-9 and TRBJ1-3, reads DTGVSQNPRHKITKRGQNVTFRCDPISEHNRLYWYRQTLGQGPEFLTYFQNEAQLEKSRLLSDRFSAERPKGSFSTLEIQRTEQGDSAMYLCASSLIQGPGNTIYFGEGSWLTVV.

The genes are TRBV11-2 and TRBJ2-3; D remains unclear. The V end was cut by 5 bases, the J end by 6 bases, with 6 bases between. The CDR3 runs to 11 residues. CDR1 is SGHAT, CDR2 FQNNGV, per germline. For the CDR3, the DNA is TGTGCCAGCAGCCACCCCGATACGCAGTATTTT. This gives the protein CASSHPDTQYF.

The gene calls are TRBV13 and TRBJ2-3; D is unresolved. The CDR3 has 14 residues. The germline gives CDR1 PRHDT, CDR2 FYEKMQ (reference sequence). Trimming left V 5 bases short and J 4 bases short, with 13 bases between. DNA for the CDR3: TGTGCCAGCAGCCCCGATTATGTGGCAGATACGCAGTATTTT. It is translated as CASSPDYVADTQYF.

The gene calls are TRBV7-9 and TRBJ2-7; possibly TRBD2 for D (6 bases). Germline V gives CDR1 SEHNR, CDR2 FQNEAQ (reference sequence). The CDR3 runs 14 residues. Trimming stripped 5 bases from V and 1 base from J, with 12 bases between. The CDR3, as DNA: TGTGCCAGCAGCCCCCAACTAGCTTCCTACGAGCAGTACTTC. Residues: CASSPQLASYEQYF.

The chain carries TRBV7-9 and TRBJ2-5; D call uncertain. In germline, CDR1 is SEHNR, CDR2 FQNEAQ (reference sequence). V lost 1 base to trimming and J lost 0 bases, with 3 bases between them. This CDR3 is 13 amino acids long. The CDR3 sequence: CASSLDNQETQYF. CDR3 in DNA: TGTGCCAGCAGCTTAGACAACCAAGAGACCCAGTACTTC.